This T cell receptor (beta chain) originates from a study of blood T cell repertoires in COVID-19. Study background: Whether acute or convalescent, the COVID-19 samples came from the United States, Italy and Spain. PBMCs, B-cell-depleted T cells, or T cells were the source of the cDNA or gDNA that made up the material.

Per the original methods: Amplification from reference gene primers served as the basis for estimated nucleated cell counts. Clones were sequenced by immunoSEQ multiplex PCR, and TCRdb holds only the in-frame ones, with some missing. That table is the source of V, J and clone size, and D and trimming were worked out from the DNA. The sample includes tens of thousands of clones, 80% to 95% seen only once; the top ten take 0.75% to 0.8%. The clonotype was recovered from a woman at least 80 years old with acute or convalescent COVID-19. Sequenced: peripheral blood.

CDR3 in amino acids: CASSKGDRVNQPQHF. The CDR3, as DNA: TGTGCCAGCAGCAAAGGGGACAGGGTCAATCAGCCCCAGCATTTT. The chain carries TRBV21-1 and TRBJ1-5; TRBD1, the D gene given by the table, was not confirmed from the DNA. TRBV21-1 is recorded as a pseudogene. The CDR3 runs to 15 residues.